This T cell receptor beta chain was obtained from a study of beta chain features in type 1 diabetes. Study summary: No patient-donor differences in age, gender, total cells or subset yield.

The authors reverse transcribed all of the isolated RNA, so sequencing captured expressed TCRB transcripts. The average output of naive, central memory and regulatory T cell samples was several million reads. Profiling relied on immunoSEQ multiplex PCR, and the TCRdb table lists in-frame clones only, not all of them. The sample holds 850,000 to 900,000 clones, under 20% seen once. Looked up from germline, CDR1 is LGHNA and CDR2 is YNFKEQ. V was clipped by 3 bases and J by 3 bases, with 16 bases between them. The CDR3 loop spans 16 amino acids. Findings and caveats of the study: When VDJ junctions were examined, type 1 diabetes patients showed fewer insertions and more deletions.

The purity of all sorted populations exceeded 95%. This clone appeared a few times. Its antigen remains unidentified. Sequenced sample: naive CD4+ T cells from blood. The gene calls are TRBV4-2 and TRBJ2-3; no clear D. This sequence was found in a young woman in good health. The CDR3 sequence: CASSQAKDELTDTQYF. The CDR3 DNA is TGTGCCAGCAGCCAGGCGAAGGACGAGCTTACAGATACGCAGTATTTT.